Shown below are 7 T cell receptor beta chains from a single sample sequenced in a study of PD-L1 blockade in urothelial cancer. Assay: immunoSEQ multiplex PCR; the TCRdb copy retains only in-frame clones and omits some. The sample comprises under 25,000 clones, roughly four fifths of which are singletons, and about 1.7% rests with the top ten. Stated time point: peripheral blood 6 weeks after treatment start. This sample comprised PBMCs, obtained around atezolizumab (anti-PD-L1) treatment. The origin of the receptors is a man in his fifties or sixties with urothelial cancer.

The J gene is TRBJ1-6, the V gene TRBV5-1; D is uncertain. Looked up from germline, CDR1 is SGHRS and CDR2 is YFSETQ. The CDR3 runs 15 residues. V was cut by 3 bases and J by 5 bases, with 12 bases left in between. The chain's CDR3 is CASSSRELNNSPLHF. CDR3 sequence (DNA): TGCGCCAGCAGCTCCCGGGAGCTCAATAATTCACCCCTCCACTTT.

The chain carries TRBV27 and TRBJ2-7, with a possible D match to TRBD2 (7 bases). V was clipped by 4 bases and J by 2 bases, with 15 bases between them. The CDR3 is 15 residues long. Germline V gives CDR1 MNHEY, CDR2 SMNVEV (reference sequence). This CDR3 reads CASSSLRGAAYEQYF. The CDR3 nucleotides are TGTGCCAGCAGTTCACTTCGGGGGGCGGCCTACGAGCAGTACTTC.

V is TRBV6-4 and J is TRBJ2-3; 10 positions agree with TRBD1. Per the germline V gene, CDR1 is MRHNA and CDR2 is SNTAGT. Trimming took 5 bases from V and 4 from J; bases not matched to a gene: 9. The CDR3 consists of 16 residues. In DNA, the CDR3 is TGTGCCAGCAGTCCCCTCTCGACAGGGGGCGCAGATACGCAGTATTTT. This codes for CASSPLSTGGADTQYF.

The chain has TRBV13 and TRBJ2-1, with TRBD2 identical over 7 bases. Germline V gives CDR1 PRHDT, CDR2 FYEKMQ (reference sequence). J was trimmed by 3 bases and V by 5 bases; bases with no gene match: 7. The CDR3 spans 15 residues. The CDR3 spells CASSRSGAHYNEQFF. CDR3 in DNA: TGTGCCAGCAGCCGAAGCGGGGCCCACTACAATGAGCAGTTCTTC. Full variable domain (rest looked up from reference TRBV13 and TRBJ2-1): AAGVIQSPRHLIKEKRETATLKCYPIPRHDTVYWYQQGPGQDPQFLISFYEKMQSDKGSIPDRFSAQQFSDYHSELNMSSLELGDSALYFCASSRSGAHYNEQFFGPGTRLTVL.

The sample holds one count of this clone. The rearrangement uses TRBV6-5 and TRBJ2-6; 7 nucleotides line up with TRBD2. This CDR3 is built from 14 residues. J was trimmed by 2 bases and V by 5 bases; bases with no gene match: 0. Germline CDR1 and CDR2: MNHEY and SVGAGI. In DNA, the CDR3 is TGTGCCAGCAGTAGCGGGGCTGGGGCCAACGTCCTGACTTTC. Translating it yields CASSSGAGANVLTF.

The J gene is TRBJ2-1, the V gene TRBV14; a weak D match, TRBD1 (5 bases). CDR1 is SGHDN, CDR2 FVKESK, per germline. This CDR3 spans 15 amino acids. The V end lost 0 bases, the J end lost 8 bases, and 14 bases lay between the germline ends. This chain's CDR3 is CASSQDRGRADEQFF. The CDR3 DNA follows: TGTGCCAGCAGCCAAGATAGGGGCAGGGCTGATGAGCAGTTCTTC.

The chain joins TRBV15 to TRBJ1-5; unclear D gene. The V gene lost 8 bases and the J gene lost 6 bases, with 17 bases spanning the gap. This CDR3 is built from 14 residues. CDR1 is LNHNV, CDR2 YYDKDF, per germline (reference sequence). The CDR3 is CATSLTTGAQPQHF. For the CDR3, the DNA is TGTGCCACCTCTCTGACAACGGGAGCTCAGCCCCAGCATTTT.